This T cell receptor beta chain was retrieved from a study of shared clonotypes between healthy human individuals. Study observations and caveats: Sorted-subset sequencing, rarefaction showed, was incomplete despite large depth. Sharing across a few donors was seen in 4% to 6.5% of naive CD4 clonotypes. Clonotypes shared by all four sorted-subset donors had higher generation probabilities than non-shared clonotypes.

Notes on this clone: Its antigen is still unknown.

The data were produced by immunoSEQ multiplex PCR, yet TCRdb's version contains in-frame clones alone and is incomplete. The sample yields roughly 1,600,000 clones, approximately 98.5% seen once. Germline lookup yields CDR1 MNHEY and CDR2 SMNVEV (reference sequence). This CDR3 is built from 15 residues. The V and J ends lost 6 bases and 4 bases respectively, with 15 bases between them. The chain employs TRBV27 and TRBJ1-4, with a tentative D call TRBD1 (6 bases). This receptor was taken from a man aged 25 to 45 in good health. Input material: naive CD4+ T cells sorted from blood. Subset in this sample: CD45RA+ positively selected. The DNA of the CDR3 is TGTGCCAGCAGCCCAGGGGCAGGACTTAATGAAAAACTGTTTTTT. As protein: CASSPGAGLNEKLFF. The full variable domain, completed using reference TRBV27 and TRBJ1-4, is EAQVTQNPRYLITVTGKKLTVTCSQNMNHEYMSWYRQDPGLGLRQIYYSMNVEVTDKGDVPEGYKVSRKEKRNFPLILESPSPNQTSLYFCASSPGAGLNEKLFFGSGTQLSVL.